This TCR beta chain was captured by sequencing in a study of shared clonotypes between healthy human individuals. Study findings and constraints: The low donor count limited represented genetic and exposure-history diversity. Although depth was large, rarefaction showed that sequencing of the sorted subsets was incomplete.

The count of this clone is one. The antigen remains undetermined. The CDR3 runs to 15 residues. Germline CDR1 SGHRS, CDR2 YFSETQ. V lost 2 bases, J lost 4 bases, and 15 bases lay in between. The method was immunoSEQ multiplex PCR; TCRdb's version includes in-frame clones alone and lacks a portion of them. This sample carries 2 million to 3 million clones, 80% to 95% of them seen once, and the ten largest clones take more than 0.35%. This sequence was found in a young man in good health. Some clones in this sample may be carry-over from other donors' samples. The sequencing sample was made of naive CD4+ T cells from PBMCs. Indicated subset: CD45RA+ positively selected. The genes are TRBV5-1 and TRBJ1-1; maybe TRBD1 (5 bases). This CDR3 is CASSFGTGSGTEAFF. The CDR3 nucleotides are TGCGCCAGCAGCTTTGGGACGGGGAGCGGCACTGAAGCTTTCTTT.